Listed below are T cell receptor beta chains from one sample, sequenced in a study of T cells in Graves' hyperthyroidism and ophthalmopathy. TCRdb processed the multiplex PCR reads anew with MiXCR; each CDR3 protein has one entry. The table shows some 770,000 distinct CDR3 sequences, with roughly 15% occurring only once. Sequencing was done on a sample of blood. Source of these receptors: a man younger than 30 with Graves' hyperthyroidism. Each CDR3 is given without its conserved first and last residue. Each record gives: D gene, J gene, V gene, CDR3 length, CDR3 protein. A D gene is named only where the DNA matches it firmly.

NA TRBJ1-1 TRBV20-1 11 SVRDEWNTEAF
NA TRBJ2-1 TRBV9 11 ASALGSYNEQF
NA TRBJ2-1 TRBV29-1 11 SVDWLGYNEQF
NA TRBJ2-7 TRBV7-3 11 ASSLGERYEQY
TRBD2 TRBJ2-7 TRBV11-2 14 ASSLGVGRREVEQY
TRBD1 TRBJ1-1 TRBV19 13 ASSETGYLNTEAF
TRBD1 TRBJ1-2 TRBV13 13 ASSSRDSPVYGYT
NA TRBJ2-2 TRBV5-1 11 ASRLWGTGELF
TRBD2 TRBJ2-5 TRBV7-9 12 ASSSGTSGETQY
NA TRBJ2-3 TRBV19 13 ASSPDISSTDTQY
NA TRBJ2-3 TRBV28 11 ASSPPDGDTQY
TRBD1 TRBJ2-2 TRBV28 13 ASHPYRGNSGELF
TRBD2 TRBJ2-1 TRBV15 14 ATSSRQGLAGNEQF
NA TRBJ2-1 TRBV29-1 13 SVEEGQGSYNEQF
NA TRBJ2-7 TRBV6-2/TRBV6-3 13 ASSYSSRTSYEQY
TRBD2 TRBJ2-5 TRBV18 11 ASSPSGSETQY
NA TRBJ2-1 TRBV30 10 ARSLRYNEQF
TRBD1 TRBJ1-5 TRBV3-1 18 ASSQSAPGTAQSSNQPQH